This entry lists 21 T cell receptor beta chains sequenced from one sample in a study of shared clonotypes between healthy human individuals. The repertoire was sequenced with immunoSEQ multiplex PCR; TCRdb's copy has only in-frame clones and lacks some. The sample yields 2 million to 3 million clones, 90% to 95% seen once. Input material: naive CD4+ T cells from PBMCs. Stated subset: CD45RA+ positively selected. The source is a man aged 18 to 30 in good health. Some clones in this sample may be carry-over from other donors' samples.

The chain combines TRBV5-1 with TRBJ2-5; 12 nucleotides match TRBD2. Trimming cost V 0 bases and J 3 bases; bases outside gene matches: 6. CDR3 length: 17 amino acids. Germline V gene lookup returns CDR1 SGHRS and CDR2 YFSETQ. DNA of the CDR3: TGCGCCAGCAGCTTGGGAAGGACTAGCGGGACTGAAGAGACCCAGTACTTC. Translation: CASSLGRTSGTEETQYF.

The chain links TRBV5-1 to TRBJ2-1, with a possible D match to TRBD2 (5 bases). The CDR3 spans 13 residues. With 1 base removed from V and 9 bases from J, the gap between germline ends came to 11 bases. Germline V gives CDR1 SGHRS, CDR2 YFSETQ. CDR3 protein: CASSLTSPTEQFF. In nucleotides, the CDR3 is TGCGCCAGCAGCTTGACTAGTCCTACTGAGCAGTTCTTC. Complete variable domain (other parts from reference TRBV5-1 and TRBJ2-1): KAGVTQTPRYLIKTRGQQVTLSCSPISGHRSVSWYQQTPGQGLQFLFEYFSETQRNKGNFPGRFSGRQFSNSRSEMNVSTLELGDSALYLCASSLTSPTEQFFGPGTRLTVL.

The chain couples TRBV5-1 to TRBJ1-4; D is unresolved. CDR1 SGHRS and CDR2 YFSETQ come from the germline V gene. V was trimmed by 0 bases and J by 7 bases, leaving 13 bases between them. The CDR3 has 15 residues. CDR3 residues: CASSLDGGRSEKLFF. The CDR3 DNA is TGCGCCAGCAGCTTGGACGGAGGCCGGAGTGAAAAACTGTTTTTT. The full variable domain, its missing parts supplied by reference TRBV5-1 and TRBJ1-4, is KAGVTQTPRYLIKTRGQQVTLSCSPISGHRSVSWYQQTPGQGLQFLFEYFSETQRNKGNFPGRFSGRQFSNSRSEMNVSTLELGDSALYLCASSLDGGRSEKLFFGSGTQLSVL.

The chain recombines TRBV5-1 with TRBJ2-3; TRBD1 or TRBD2 may be the D gene (5 bases each). Trimming cost V 4 bases and J 6 bases, with 21 bases left between them. The CDR3 has 16 amino acids. CDR1 and CDR2 (germline): SGHRS, YFSETQ. The CDR3 sequence: CASSRTGDGMYDTQYF. For the CDR3, the DNA is TGCGCCAGCAGCCGAACAGGTGACGGGATGTACGATACGCAGTATTTT.

The chain has TRBV4-1 and TRBJ2-7; a possible D gene is TRBD2 (6 bases). The CDR3 consists of 16 residues. Trimming took off 2 bases at V and 7 bases at J, with 21 bases between the two ends. The germline V gene encodes CDR1 MGHRA and CDR2 YSYEKL. CDR3 DNA sequence: TGCGCCAGCAGCCAACAAAATCTCCTATCTGCGGGGGAGCAGTACTTC. Protein: CASSQQNLLSAGEQYF.

This clone was found once. The chain is built from TRBV10-3 and TRBJ2-1, with D unclear. The CDR3 sequence is 15 residues long. CDR1 is ENHRY and CDR2 is SYGVKD in the germline V gene. V dropped 2 bases and J dropped 0 bases, with 8 bases sitting between them. The CDR3 loop is CAISEARYSYNEQFF. CDR3 coding DNA: TGTGCCATCAGTGAGGCCAGGTACTCCTACAATGAGCAGTTCTTC.

This rearrangement joins TRBV6-1 to TRBJ2-5, with D unresolved. The better agreement between TRBJ2-7 and the DNA end casts doubt on the J call. The CDR3 length is 13 residues. CDR1 is MNHNS, CDR2 SASEGT, per germline. CDR3 sequence: CASSVTSIYEQYF. CDR3 DNA: TGTGCCAGCAGTGTGACTTCCATCTACGAGCAGTACTTC.

The genes are TRBV7-2 and TRBJ1-1; D ambiguous. The CDR3 sequence is 14 residues long. Per the germline V gene, CDR1 is SGHTA and CDR2 is FQGNSA. V was trimmed by 3 bases and J by 1 base, leaving 9 bases between them. Written as DNA, the CDR3 is TGTGCCAGCAGCTTCCAAAGATGGAACACTGAAGCTTTCTTT. It encodes CASSFQRWNTEAFF.

The gene calls are TRBV28 and TRBJ2-7, with 8 nucleotides matching TRBD2. This CDR3 is built from 16 residues. Germline-derived CDR1 and CDR2 are MDHEN and SYDVKM. V trimming: 0 bases; J trimming: 3 bases; junction bases outside the gene matches: 7. CDR3 loop: CASSLWASGLGYEQYF. CDR3 coding DNA: TGTGCCAGCAGTTTATGGGCTAGCGGGCTGGGCTACGAGCAGTACTTC.

The chain carries TRBV28 and TRBJ1-2, with 9 bases matching TRBD1. V dropped 4 bases and J dropped 6; count of bases not matched to a gene: 6. This CDR3 has 14 amino acids. Looked up from germline, CDR1 is MDHEN and CDR2 is SYDVKM. The CDR3: CASSYYRGLDGYTF. The CDR3 coding sequence is TGTGCCAGCAGTTATTACAGGGGGCTGGATGGCTACACCTTC.

CDR3 residues: CASRRQGDYGYTF. As DNA, the CDR3 is TGTGCCAGCCGGAGGCAGGGTGACTATGGCTACACCTTC. The chain links TRBV27 to TRBJ1-2, with D maybe TRBD1 (5 bases). Trimming took off 8 bases at V and 3 bases at J, with 13 bases between the two ends. The CDR3 has 13 amino acids. Germline V CDR1 and CDR2: MNHEY, SMNVEV (reference sequence).

This clone was observed once. The chain combines TRBV7-2 with TRBJ1-3; 8 bases align to TRBD1. Looked up from germline, CDR1 is SGHTA and CDR2 is FQGNSA. V trimming: 5 bases; J trimming: 0 bases; junction bases outside the gene matches: 3. This CDR3 is built from 15 residues. CDR3 residues: CASSMGTGSGNTIYF. The CDR3 DNA is TGTGCCAGCAGCATGGGGACAGGCTCTGGAAACACCATATATTTT.

This chain connects TRBV29-1 to TRBJ2-5, with TRBD1 matching over 7 bases. This CDR3 comprises 14 residues. Germline assignment: CDR1 SQVTM and CDR2 ANQGSEA. Germline trimming cut 2 bases from V and 2 bases from J; bases unmatched to any gene: 5. The CDR3 DNA is TGCAGCGTTGAAAGGGTCAGGGGGCAAGAGACCCAGTACTTC. Translated, it gives CSVERVRGQETQYF.

This chain's CDR3 is CASSAYSGGRAHQPQHF. The CDR3 DNA sequence: TGTGCCAGCAGTGCTTACTCTGGGGGGAGGGCGCATCAGCCCCAGCATTTT. The gene calls are TRBV28 and TRBJ1-5; D may be TRBD1 (5 bases). Germline CDR1 and CDR2: MDHEN and SYDVKM. This CDR3 is 17 amino acids long. The ends were cut back, 5 bases at V and 5 bases at J, with 22 bases in the middle.

This clone was detected only once. The gene calls are TRBV7-9 and TRBJ1-3, with D unclear. The germline V gene has CDR1 SEHNR and CDR2 FQNEAQ (reference sequence). V shed 1 base and J shed 2 bases, with 6 bases lying between them. The CDR3 contains 14 residues. This chain's CDR3 is CASSLVRTGNTIYF. The CDR3 nucleotides are TGTGCCAGCAGCTTAGTCCGGACTGGAAACACCATATATTTT.

J is TRBJ1-6 and V is TRBV28; perhaps TRBD1 as D (5 bases). This CDR3 has 19 residues. The V gene's germline CDR1 is MDHEN and CDR2 SYDVKM. V was trimmed by 3 bases and J by 3 bases, leaving 21 bases between them. CDR3 region: CASSLSLTIKGDYNSPLHF. In DNA form, the CDR3 reads TGTGCCAGCAGTTTGTCTCTTACCATAAAAGGGGACTATAATTCACCCCTCCACTTT.

This chain connects TRBV11-2 to TRBJ2-3; 10 bases line up with TRBD2. Germline V gene sequence: CDR1 SGHAT, CDR2 FQNNGV. The CDR3 runs to 18 residues. V was clipped by 0 bases and J by 5 bases; unmatched bases: 11. The CDR3 coding sequence is TGTGCCAGCAGCTTAGATATGAGAAGCGGGAGGGCGGTAGATACGCAGTATTTT. It yields the protein CASSLDMRSGRAVDTQYF.

This sequence joins TRBV15 and TRBJ2-6; the D gene is possibly TRBD1 (7 bases). Looked up from germline, CDR1 is LNHNV and CDR2 is YYDKDF (reference sequence). This CDR3 is built from 16 residues. Trimming removed 5 bases at V and 4 bases at J, with 15 bases between. This CDR3 reads CATSLQGGTGANVLTF. As DNA, the CDR3 is TGTGCCACCAGCCTTCAGGGGGGAACCGGGGCCAACGTCCTGACTTTC.

The J gene is TRBJ2-7, the V gene TRBV5-8; 9 bases align to TRBD2. The germline V gene encodes CDR1 SGHTS and CDR2 YDEGEE. There are 13 residues in the CDR3. Here the CDR3 DNA reads TGTGCCAGCAGCTTCGGCCGTCTAGCGGGGACTTCGGTC. Amino acid sequence: CASSFGRLAGTSV.

The chain combines TRBV7-8 with TRBJ1-5; 7 bases align to TRBD1. Trimming at V came to 4 bases and at J to 7 bases, leaving 7 bases not matched to a gene. Germline lookup yields CDR1 SGHVS and CDR2 FQNEAQ. The CDR3 totals 14 residues. The CDR3 nucleotides read TGTGCCAGCAGCTCGACAGGGACGGGCCAGCCCCAGCATTTT. It encodes CASSSTGTGQPQHF.

V usage is TRBV7-2 and J usage is TRBJ2-1, with D perhaps matching TRBD2 (5 bases). Trimming took off 7 bases at V and 10 bases at J, with 20 bases between the two ends. Germline CDR1 is SGHTA and CDR2 is FQGNSA. CDR3 length: 14 residues. CDR3 sequence: CASILGGSSREQFF. Written as DNA, the CDR3 is TGTGCCAGCATCCTGGGTGGGAGTTCTAGGGAGCAGTTCTTC. The complete variable domain, with remaining parts taken from reference TRBV7-2 and TRBJ2-1, reads GAGVSQSPSNKVTEKGKDVELRCDPISGHTALYWYRQSLGQGLEFLIYFQGNSAPDKSGLPSDRFSAERTGGSVSTLTIQRTQQEDSAVYLCASILGGSSREQFFGPGTRLTVL.